This T cell receptor beta chain originates from a study of T-cell reconstitution after alpha-beta-depleted transplantation in children. This CDR3 region has 19 residues. The V segment lost 1 base and the J segment 4 bases; nucleotides outside the gene matches: 12. The V gene's germline CDR1 is SGDLS and CDR2 YYNGEE. This clonotype was seen many times. Unique molecular identifiers were incorporated when the TCRbeta library was constructed. TCRdb re-derived calls from the PCR reads in MiXCR, one entry per CDR3 protein. The data show roughly 90,000 distinct CDR3 sequences, with 10% to 15% seen just once and about 15% held by the top ten.

This clonotype was sampled from a human donor who donated a stem cell graft to a child with inherited bone marrow failure. The sequences come from PBMCs from the stem cell graft donor, collected from the stem cell graft. The chain uses TRBV9 and TRBJ2-7, with 15 bases fitting TRBD2. CDR3 sequence (DNA): TGTGCCAGCAGCGTATCCCCCCCGGGACTAGCGGGAGGACTTTACGAGCAGTACTTC. It is translated as CASSVSPPGLAGGLYEQYF.